This paragraph reports one TCR beta chain. Its antigen is undetermined. The treatment is: oral pan-JAK inhibitor, 5-10 mg twice daily. The V gene's germline CDR1 is SEHNR and CDR2 FQNEAQ (reference sequence). Trimming at V came to 5 bases and at J to 4 bases, leaving 7 bases not matched to a gene. This CDR3 region has 15 residues. Extracted from the samples, RNA was reverse transcribed into cDNA to serve as the sequencing template. TCRdb's table, derived via immunoSEQ multiplex PCR, lists solely in-frame clones and lacks some. The sample gives approximately 200,000 clones, about three fifths of which show up once; around 3.2% is in the top ten. This entry belongs to a study of CD8+ T cells in alopecia areata. Study in general: Those patients who were treated received oral tofacitinib, which was given at 5 to 10 mg twice daily for moderate-to-severe alopecia areata. Points from the study as a whole: Under tofacitinib, numerous expanded lesional clonotypes remained detectable in scalp and blood. Researchers report lesional scalp, most notably alopecia totalis/universalis, outstripped normal scalp in clonality.

This specimen was CD4+ T cells sorted from blood, taken at week 4, from a patient treated with tofacitinib. This chain uses TRBV7-9 with TRBJ2-5; 10 bases align to TRBD1. The origin of this receptor is a human donor with alopecia areata. The CDR3 nucleotides read TGTGCCAGCAGCCCCGGGACAGGGGAGGGAGAGACCCAGTACTTC. This gives the protein CASSPGTGEGETQYF.